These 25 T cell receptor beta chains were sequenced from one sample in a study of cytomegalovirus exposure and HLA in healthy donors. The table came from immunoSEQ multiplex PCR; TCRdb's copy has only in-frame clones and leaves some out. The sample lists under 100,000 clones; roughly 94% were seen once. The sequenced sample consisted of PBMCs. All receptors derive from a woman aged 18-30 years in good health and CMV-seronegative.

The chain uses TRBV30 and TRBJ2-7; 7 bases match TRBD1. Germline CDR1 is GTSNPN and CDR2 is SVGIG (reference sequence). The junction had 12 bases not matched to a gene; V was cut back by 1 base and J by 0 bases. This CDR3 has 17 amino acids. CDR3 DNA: TGTGCCTGGAGTGCTTCACCCGGGACAGCGAGCTCCTACGAGCAGTACTTC. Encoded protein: CAWSASPGTASSYEQYF.

This chain's CDR3 is CASSPSTGYGYTF. The CDR3 DNA reads TGTGCCAGCAGCCCCTCGACAGGCTATGGCTACACCTTC. The chain recombines TRBV5-4 with TRBJ1-2, with a weak D call TRBD1 (6 bases). Per the germline V gene, CDR1 is SGHNT and CDR2 is YYREEE (reference sequence). CDR3 length: 13 residues. Trimming took off 4 bases at V and 4 bases at J, with 11 bases between the two ends.

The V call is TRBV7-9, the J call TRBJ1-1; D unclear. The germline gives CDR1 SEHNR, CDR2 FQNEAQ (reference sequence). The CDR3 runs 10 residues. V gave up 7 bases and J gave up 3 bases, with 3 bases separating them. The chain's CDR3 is CASNYTEAFF. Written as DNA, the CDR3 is TGTGCCAGCAACTACACTGAAGCTTTCTTT.

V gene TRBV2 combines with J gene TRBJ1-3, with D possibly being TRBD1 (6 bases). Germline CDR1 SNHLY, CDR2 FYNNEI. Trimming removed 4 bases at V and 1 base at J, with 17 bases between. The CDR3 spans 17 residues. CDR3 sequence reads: CASSAFGGKGSGNTIYF. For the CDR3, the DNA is TGTGCCAGCAGTGCTTTTGGGGGCAAGGGATCTGGAAACACCATATATTTT.

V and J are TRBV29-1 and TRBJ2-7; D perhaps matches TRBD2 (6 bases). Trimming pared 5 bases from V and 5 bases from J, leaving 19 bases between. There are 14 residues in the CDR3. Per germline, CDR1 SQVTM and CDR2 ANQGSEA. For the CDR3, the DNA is TGCAGCGTTAGAATGGCCGGGAGATTAGACGAGCAGTACTTC. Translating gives CSVRMAGRLDEQYF.

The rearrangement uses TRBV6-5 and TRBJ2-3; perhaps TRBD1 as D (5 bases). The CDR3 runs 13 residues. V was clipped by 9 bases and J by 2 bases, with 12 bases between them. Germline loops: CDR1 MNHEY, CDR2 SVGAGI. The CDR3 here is CASGAANTDTQYF. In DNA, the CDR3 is TGTGCCAGTGGGGCAGCGAACACAGATACGCAGTATTTT.

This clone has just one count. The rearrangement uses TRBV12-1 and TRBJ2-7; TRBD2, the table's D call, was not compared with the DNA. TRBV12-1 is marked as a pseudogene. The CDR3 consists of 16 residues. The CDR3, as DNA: TGTGCCAGCAGCTCACCCTTATCGGGAGGGTACGACGAGCAGTACTTC. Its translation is CASSSPLSGGYDEQYF.

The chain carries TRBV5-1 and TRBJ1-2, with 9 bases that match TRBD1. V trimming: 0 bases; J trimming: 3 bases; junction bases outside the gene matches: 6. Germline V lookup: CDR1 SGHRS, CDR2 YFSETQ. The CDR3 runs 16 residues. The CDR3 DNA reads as TGCGCCAGCAGCTTGGATCCGGGACAGGGTGACTATGGCTACACCTTC. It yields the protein CASSLDPGQGDYGYTF.

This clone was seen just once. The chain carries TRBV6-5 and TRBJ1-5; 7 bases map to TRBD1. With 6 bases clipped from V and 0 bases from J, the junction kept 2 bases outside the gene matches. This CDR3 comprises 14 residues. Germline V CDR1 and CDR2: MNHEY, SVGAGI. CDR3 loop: CASRTGISNQPQHF. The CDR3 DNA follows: TGTGCCAGCAGGACAGGGATTAGCAATCAGCCCCAGCATTTT.

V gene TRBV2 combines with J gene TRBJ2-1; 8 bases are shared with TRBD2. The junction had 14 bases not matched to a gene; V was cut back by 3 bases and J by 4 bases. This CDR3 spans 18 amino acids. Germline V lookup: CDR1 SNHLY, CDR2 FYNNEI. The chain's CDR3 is CASSDGRVGPGEYNEQFF. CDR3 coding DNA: TGTGCCAGCAGTGACGGGAGGGTGGGACCCGGGGAGTACAATGAGCAGTTCTTC.

CDR3 nucleotide sequence: TGTGCCAGCAGTACAGGATTAAATAGCAATCAGCCCCAGCATTTT. This sequence encodes CASSTGLNSNQPQHF. The rearrangement links TRBV7-9 to TRBJ1-5; D is perhaps TRBD1 (5 bases). CDR1 is SEHNR, CDR2 FQNEAQ, per germline (reference sequence). This CDR3 spans 15 amino acids. Trimming cost V 6 bases and J 0 bases, with 12 bases left between them.

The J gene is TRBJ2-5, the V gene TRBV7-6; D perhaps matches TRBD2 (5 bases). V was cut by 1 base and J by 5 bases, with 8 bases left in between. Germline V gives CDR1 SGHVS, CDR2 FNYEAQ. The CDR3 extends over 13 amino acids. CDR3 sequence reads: CASSLGGSETQYF. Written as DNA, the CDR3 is TGTGCCAGCAGCTTAGGAGGGTCGGAGACCCAGTACTTC.

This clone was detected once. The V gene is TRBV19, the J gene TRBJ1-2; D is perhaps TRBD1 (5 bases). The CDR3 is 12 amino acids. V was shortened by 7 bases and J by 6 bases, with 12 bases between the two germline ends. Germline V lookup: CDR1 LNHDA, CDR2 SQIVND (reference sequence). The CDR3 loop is CASTTGSHGYTF. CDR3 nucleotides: TGTGCCAGTACCACAGGTTCTCATGGCTACACCTTC.

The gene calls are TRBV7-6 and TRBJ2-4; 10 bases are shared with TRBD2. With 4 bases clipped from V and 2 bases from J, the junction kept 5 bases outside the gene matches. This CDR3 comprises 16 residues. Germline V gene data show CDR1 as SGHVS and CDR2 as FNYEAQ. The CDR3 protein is CASSSNSGGTKNIQYF. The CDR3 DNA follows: TGTGCCAGCAGCTCAAATAGCGGGGGGACCAAAAACATTCAGTACTTC.

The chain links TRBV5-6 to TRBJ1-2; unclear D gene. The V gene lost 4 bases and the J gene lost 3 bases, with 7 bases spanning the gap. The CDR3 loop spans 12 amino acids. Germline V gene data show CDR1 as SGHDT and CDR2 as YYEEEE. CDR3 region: CASSRVDYGYTF. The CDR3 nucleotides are TGTGCCAGCAGCCGGGTCGACTATGGCTACACCTTC.

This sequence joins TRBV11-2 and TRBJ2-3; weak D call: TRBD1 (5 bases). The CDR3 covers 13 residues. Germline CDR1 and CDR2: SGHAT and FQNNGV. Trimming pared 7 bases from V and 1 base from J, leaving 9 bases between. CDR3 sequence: CASTLQGTDTQYF. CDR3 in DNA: TGTGCCAGCACTCTACAGGGCACAGATACGCAGTATTTT.

CDR3 nucleotides: TGTGCCAGCACCTTGGACAGCTCCCTGGGGGGCTACACCTTC. Its protein product is CASTLDSSLGGYTF. The V and J genes are TRBV9 and TRBJ1-2, with a possible D match to TRBD1 (6 bases). CDR3 size: 14 residues. Germline values: CDR1 SGDLS, CDR2 YYNGEE. With 6 bases removed from V and 8 bases from J, the gap between germline ends came to 20 bases. Full variable domain (remainder filled in from reference TRBV9 and TRBJ1-2): DSGVTQTPKHLITATGQRVTLRCSPRSGDLSVYWYQQSLDQGLQFLIQYYNGEERAKGNILERFSAQQFPDLHSELNLSSLELGDSALYFCASTLDSSLGGYTFGSGTRLTVV.

CDR3 loop: CASSPTGSNQPQHF. The CDR3, as DNA: TGTGCCAGCAGCCCTACAGGGAGCAATCAGCCCCAGCATTTT. J is TRBJ1-5 and V is TRBV7-2; TRBD1 might be the D (6 bases). The V gene's germline CDR1 is SGHTA and CDR2 FQGNSA. The V and J ends lost 5 bases and 1 base respectively, with 9 bases between them. This CDR3 has 14 amino acids. The full variable domain, rest sourced from reference TRBV7-2 and TRBJ1-5, is GAGVSQSPSNKVTEKGKDVELRCDPISGHTALYWYRQSLGQGLEFLIYFQGNSAPDKSGLPSDRFSAERTGGSVSTLTIQRTQQEDSAVYLCASSPTGSNQPQHFGDGTRLSIL.

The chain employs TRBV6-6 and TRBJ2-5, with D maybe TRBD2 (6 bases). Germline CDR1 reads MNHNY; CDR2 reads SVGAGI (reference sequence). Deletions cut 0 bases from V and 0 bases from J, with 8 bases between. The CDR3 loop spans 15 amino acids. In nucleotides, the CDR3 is TGTGCCAGCAGTTACTCCTTAGCGGACCAAGAGACCCAGTACTTC. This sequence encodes CASSYSLADQETQYF.

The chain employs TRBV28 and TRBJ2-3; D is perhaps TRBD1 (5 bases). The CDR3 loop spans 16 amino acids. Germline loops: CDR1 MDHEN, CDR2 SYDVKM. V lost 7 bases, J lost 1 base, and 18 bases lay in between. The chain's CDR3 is CASTALGASGTDTQYF. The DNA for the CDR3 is TGTGCCAGCACCGCCCTAGGGGCCTCCGGCACAGATACGCAGTATTTT.

In nucleotides, the CDR3 is TGTGCCACCAGTGCTCCAGGGGAGAGGAATCAGCCCCAGCATTTT. Translating gives CATSAPGERNQPQHF. The chain links TRBV15 to TRBJ1-5; D is possibly TRBD1 (6 bases). The V end lost 6 bases, the J end lost 4 bases, and 16 bases lay between the germline ends. This CDR3 spans 15 amino acids. In germline, CDR1 is LNHNV, CDR2 YYDKDF (reference sequence).

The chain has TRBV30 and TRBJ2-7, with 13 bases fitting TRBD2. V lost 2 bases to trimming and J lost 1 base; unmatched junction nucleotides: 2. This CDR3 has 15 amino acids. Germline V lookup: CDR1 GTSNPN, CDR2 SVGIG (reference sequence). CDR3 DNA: TGTGCCTGGAGTAGGGGACTAGCGGGATCCTACGAGCAGTACTTC. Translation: CAWSRGLAGSYEQYF.

This CDR3 reads CASSLRSKGARYEQYF. Written as DNA, the CDR3 is TGTGCCAGCAGCCTTAGATCAAAGGGGGCGCGGTACGAGCAGTACTTC. This chain joins TRBV7-9 and TRBJ2-7, with 7 bases aligning to TRBD1. This CDR3 contains 16 residues. Trimming cost V 5 bases and J 4 bases; bases outside gene matches: 14. Germline V gene sequence: CDR1 SEHNR, CDR2 FQNEAQ (reference sequence).

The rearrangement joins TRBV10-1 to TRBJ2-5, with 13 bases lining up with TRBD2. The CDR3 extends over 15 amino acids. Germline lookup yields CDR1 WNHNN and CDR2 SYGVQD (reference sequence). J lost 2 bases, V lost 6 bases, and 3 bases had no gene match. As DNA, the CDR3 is TGCGCCAGCAGCCCACTAGCGGGGGGGCAAGAGACCCAGTACTTC. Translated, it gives CASSPLAGGQETQYF.

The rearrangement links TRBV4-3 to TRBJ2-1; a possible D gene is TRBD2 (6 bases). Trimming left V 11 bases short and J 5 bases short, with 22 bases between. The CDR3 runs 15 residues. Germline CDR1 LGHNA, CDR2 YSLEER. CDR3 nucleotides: TGCGCCGGTTCCCCCCGGGGAGGTACCAACAATGAGCAGTTCTTC. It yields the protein CAGSPRGGTNNEQFF.